These 27 T cell receptor beta chains came from one sample sequenced in a study of blood T cells in healthy people across ages. Together with a sample-barcoded 5' primer, a J-beta primer mix was included in a second PCR lasting about 7 to 11 cycles. TCRdb used MiXCR to reprocess the 5' RACE reads, holding one entry per CDR3 protein. The sample has about 670,000 distinct CDR3 sequences; less than 45% are singletons. The sample comprised blood. These receptors came from a man at least 80 years old in good health.

The CDR3: CASTIAGTAAYEQYF. The CDR3 region has the DNA TGTGCCAGCACTATAGCCGGGACAGCAGCCTACGAGCAGTACTTC. The chain carries TRBV28 and TRBJ2-7; 7 bases are a match to TRBD1. V gave up 7 bases and J gave up 2 bases; unmatched junction bases: 11. Per germline, CDR1 MDHEN and CDR2 SYDVKM. The CDR3 loop spans 15 amino acids.

This clonotype was observed a few times. J is TRBJ2-1 and V is TRBV20-1, with D maybe TRBD2 (6 bases). This CDR3 contains 12 residues. V lost 5 bases, J lost 8 bases, and 13 bases lay in between. Germline V gene data show CDR1 as DFQATT and CDR2 as SNEGSKA (reference sequence). This chain's CDR3 is CSARRVGDEQFF. The CDR3 DNA sequence: TGCAGTGCTCGGAGGGTTGGGGATGAGCAGTTCTTC.

Concerning this clonotype itself: Germline is not matched at one junction end, which may reflect a read error. The rearrangement uses TRBV5-1 and TRBJ2-3; 8 bases match TRBD2. CDR3 length: 14 residues. Germline V gene data show CDR1 as SGHRS and CDR2 as YFSETQ. The CDR3 region is CASKAGASTDAQYF. CDR3 in DNA: TGCGCCAGCAAAGCGGGAGCCAGCACAGATGCGCAGTATTTT. The full variable domain, in which reference TRBV5-1 and TRBJ2-3 provide the parts outside the CDR3, is KAGVTQTPRYLIKTRGQQVTLSCSPISGHRSVSWYQQTPGQGLQFLFEYFSETQRNKGNFPGRFSGRQFSNSRSEMNVSTLELGDSALYLCASKAGASTDAQYFGPGTRLTVL.

This clonotype has just one count. The chain employs TRBV2 and TRBJ2-5; no clear D gene. Germline V lookup: CDR1 SNHLY, CDR2 FYNNEI. Trimming cost V 6 bases and J 4 bases, with 15 bases left between them. This CDR3 is 14 amino acids long. This chain's CDR3 is CASRVTGPSETQYF. For the CDR3, the DNA is TGTGCCAGCAGGGTTACTGGCCCCTCAGAGACCCAGTACTTC.

J is TRBJ1-1 and V is TRBV28, with D uncertain. Germline CDR1 MDHEN, CDR2 SYDVKM. The CDR3 covers 14 residues. Deletions cut 6 bases from V and 0 bases from J, with 11 bases between. The CDR3, as DNA: TGTGCCAGCAGGGGGTTTCCCATGAACACTGAAGCTTTCTTT. Its translation is CASRGFPMNTEAFF.

The chain employs TRBV6-2 or TRBV6-3 and TRBJ2-3; D perhaps matches TRBD2 (6 bases). From germline, CDR1 is MNHEY and CDR2 SVGEGT. This CDR3 is built from 16 residues. V lost 7 bases, J lost 0 bases, and 17 bases lay in between. The CDR3 nucleotides are TGTGCCAGCACCAACGGGGCGGGGATAAGCACAGATACGCAGTATTTT. Residues: CASTNGAGISTDTQYF.

Regarding this clonotype: A much larger clone differs by one base, so this may be a read error. The V and J genes are TRBV7-8 and TRBJ2-3, with unresolved D. Germline loops: CDR1 SGHVS, CDR2 FQNEAQ. The CDR3 is made up of 14 amino acids. The CDR3 loop reads CAGSLVGGTDTQYF. Written as DNA, the CDR3 is TGTGCCGGCAGCTTAGTAGGTGGCACAGATACGCAGTATTTT.

The table lists this clonotype with a few counts. The chain joins TRBV11-2 to TRBJ2-7; TRBD1 is a possible D gene (5 bases). Looked up from germline, CDR1 is SGHAT and CDR2 is FQNNGV. The CDR3 extends over 19 amino acids. Trimming took off 5 bases at V and 5 bases at J, with 31 bases between the two ends. The CDR3 is CASSVGFFSNERSGHEQYF. CDR3 DNA: TGTGCCAGCAGCGTCGGTTTTTTCTCGAACGAGAGGTCAGGGCACGAGCAGTACTTC.

This clonotype appeared many times. This sequence joins TRBV29-1 and TRBJ2-7; D perhaps matches TRBD1 (5 bases). Germline V gene sequence: CDR1 SQVTM, CDR2 ANQGSEA. With 8 bases removed from V and 2 bases from J, the gap between germline ends came to 13 bases. CDR3 size: 12 residues. The CDR3 DNA is TGCAGCACCCAGCAGGGAACCTACGAGCAGTACTTC. Translating it yields CSTQQGTYEQYF.

This clonotype was counted at least ten times. V and J are TRBV29-1 and TRBJ2-3; a weak D match, TRBD1 (5 bases). V lost 0 bases, J lost 0 bases, and 13 bases lay in between. Per the germline V gene, CDR1 is SQVTM and CDR2 is ANQGSEA. CDR3 length: 16 residues. The CDR3 reads CSVEDPYRRSTDTQYF. In DNA form, the CDR3 reads TGCAGCGTTGAAGATCCTTACAGGAGAAGCACAGATACGCAGTATTTT.

The count of this clonotype is one. V and J are TRBV9 and TRBJ1-1, with D perhaps matching TRBD1 (5 bases). The V gene lost 4 bases and the J gene lost 5 bases, with 15 bases spanning the gap. The CDR3 contains 14 residues. Germline V gives CDR1 SGDLS, CDR2 YYNGEE. CDR3 nucleotides: TGTGCCAGCAGCCACGTGGGGGATGGTACTGAAGCTTTCTTT. Its translation is CASSHVGDGTEAFF.

This clonotype showed up just once. The chain joins TRBV18 to TRBJ2-6; tentative D call: TRBD1 (6 bases). The germline V gene has CDR1 KGHSH and CDR2 LQKENI. Trimming shortened V by 4 bases and J by 0 bases, and 13 bases separated the two germline ends. The CDR3 sequence is 17 residues long. The CDR3 loop is CASSLGQLSSGANVLTF. The CDR3 DNA reads as TGTGCCAGCTCACTCGGACAGCTGAGCTCTGGGGCCAACGTCCTGACTTTC.

The chain uses TRBV6-2 or TRBV6-3 and TRBJ2-1; no definite D call. V was clipped by 1 base and J by 7 bases, with 8 bases between them. Germline V CDR1 and CDR2: MNHEY, SVGEGT. The CDR3 is 13 residues long. This CDR3 is CASSYFVVNEQFF. The DNA for the CDR3 is TGTGCCAGCAGTTACTTTGTTGTTAATGAGCAGTTCTTC.

This clonotype was counted at least ten times. This chain links TRBV10-1 with TRBJ2-7, with D unclear. The CDR3 covers 13 residues. The germline V gene has CDR1 WNHNN and CDR2 SYGVQD (reference sequence). V was cut by 4 bases and J by 4 bases, with 11 bases left in between. CDR3 DNA: TGCGCCAGCAGTGGGAATGCCGAGTACGAGCAGTACTTC. It encodes CASSGNAEYEQYF.

This clonotype came up many times. The rearrangement uses TRBV5-5 and TRBJ2-5; 9 positions match TRBD1. The germline gives CDR1 SGHKS, CDR2 YYEKEE (reference sequence). The CDR3 is 14 residues long. The V gene end was trimmed by 3 bases and the J gene end by 1 base; junction bases not matched to a gene: 1. CDR3 bases: TGTGCCAGCAGCTGGACAGGGGCCCAAGAGACCCAGTACTTC. Protein sequence: CASSWTGAQETQYF.

This clonotype was seen a few times. The gene calls are TRBV7-9 and TRBJ2-3; possible D gene TRBD1, 5 bases. CDR3 length: 15 amino acids. The germline V gene has CDR1 SEHNR and CDR2 FQNEAQ (reference sequence). V lost 2 bases and J lost 3, with 12 bases in between. CDR3 nucleotide sequence: TGTGCCAGCAGCTTAAACAGGCTAAGGACAGATACGCAGTATTTT. This sequence encodes CASSLNRLRTDTQYF. The full variable domain, rest sourced from reference TRBV7-9 and TRBJ2-3, is DTGVSQNPRHKITKRGQNVTFRCDPISEHNRLYWYRQTLGQGPEFLTYFQNEAQLEKSRLLSDRFSAERPKGSFSTLEIQRTEQGDSAMYLCASSLNRLRTDTQYFGPGTRLTVL.

This chain connects TRBV6-2 or TRBV6-3 to TRBJ2-7; weak D call: TRBD1 (6 bases). Germline CDR1 MNHEY, CDR2 SVGEGT. Trimming stripped 6 bases from V and 7 bases from J, with 22 bases between. The CDR3 contains 15 residues. CDR3 in amino acids: CASSGTIKIYNEQYF. The CDR3 DNA reads as TGTGCCAGCAGCGGGACAATCAAGATCTACAATGAGCAGTACTTC.

V and J are TRBV6-2 or TRBV6-3 and TRBJ2-7; 13 bases fit TRBD2. The ends lost 6 bases at V and 2 bases at J; junction bases unmatched: 10. This CDR3 has 17 amino acids. Germline V gene lookup returns CDR1 MNHEY and CDR2 SVGEGT. The chain's CDR3 is CASRLLAGGNKAYEQYF. CDR3 in DNA: TGTGCCAGCAGACTACTAGCGGGAGGGAATAAAGCCTACGAGCAGTACTTC.

This clonotype is a singleton in its sample. This chain connects TRBV4-1 to TRBJ2-2; the match to TRBD2 covers 12 bases. Per germline, CDR1 MGHRA and CDR2 YSYEKL. V lost 1 base, J lost 5 bases, and 8 bases stayed unmatched. The CDR3 runs 18 residues. Here the CDR3 reads CASSQGFLAGGGTGELFF. The CDR3 DNA follows: TGCGCCAGCAGCCAAGGTTTCCTAGCGGGAGGGGGGACCGGGGAGCTGTTTTTT.

This clonotype has more than one count but fewer than ten. The chain carries TRBV30 and TRBJ2-3; unclear D gene. This CDR3 has 16 residues. The germline CDR1 and CDR2 sequences are GTSNPN and SVGIG (reference sequence). The V end was cut by 4 bases, the J end by 0 bases, with 17 bases between. This CDR3 is CAWKSGRLYSTDTQYF. DNA for the CDR3: TGTGCCTGGAAATCCGGCCGGTTATACAGCACAGATACGCAGTATTTT.

In the case of this clonotype: Germline is not matched at one junction end, which may reflect a read error. The chain links TRBV7-2 to TRBJ1-4; D is perhaps TRBD1 (6 bases). The CDR3 has 14 amino acids. The germline gives CDR1 SGHTA, CDR2 FQGNSA. The CDR3 DNA is TGTGTCAGCAGCTGGGGCAGGGGTAATGAAAAACTGTTTTTT. Its translation: CVSSWGRGNEKLFF.

The chain couples TRBV20-1 to TRBJ1-2; D is undetermined. Trimming removed 5 bases from V and 1 base from J, with 20 bases in between. Looked up from germline, CDR1 is DFQATT and CDR2 is SNEGSKA (reference sequence). This CDR3 has 16 residues. CDR3 DNA sequence: TGCAGTGCTCCAAAACCCCCCAAGGCGGTTAACTATGGCTACACCTTC. Residues: CSAPKPPKAVNYGYTF.

This clonotype was recorded a few times. The rearrangement joins TRBV7-2 to TRBJ1-5; 8 bases are shared with TRBD1. CDR1 and CDR2 (germline): SGHTA, FQGNSA. The CDR3 covers 16 residues. J lost 4 bases, V lost 4 bases, and 9 bases had no gene match. In DNA form, the CDR3 reads TGTGCCAGCAGCTCCGGCGTCCGGGACAGGAATCAGCCCCAGCATTTT. Its protein product is CASSSGVRDRNQPQHF.

The chain carries TRBV6-6 and TRBJ2-3, with D possibly TRBD2 on 5 matching bases. CDR3 size: 16 residues. Trimming pared 5 bases from V and 0 bases from J, leaving 15 bases between. Looked up from germline, CDR1 is MNHNY and CDR2 is SVGAGI (reference sequence). The CDR3 region has the DNA TGTGCCAGCAGTCAAAGAGGAGGATCTAGCACAGATACGCAGTATTTT. It codes for CASSQRGGSSTDTQYF.

The chain has TRBV27 and TRBJ2-7; 11 bases are shared with TRBD2. With V trimmed by 7 bases and J by 0 bases, 8 bases remained unmatched. The germline V gene has CDR1 MNHEY and CDR2 SMNVEV (reference sequence). CDR3 length equals 16 residues. CDR3 sequence (DNA): TGTGCCAGCACCCGATTAGCGGGAGGGGGCTCCTACGAGCAGTACTTC. Amino acids: CASTRLAGGGSYEQYF.

This sequence joins TRBV10-1 and TRBJ2-5; 11 nucleotides match TRBD1. The J call is in doubt because the DNA end fits TRBJ2-7 better. CDR3 length equals 12 residues. Germline CDR1 and CDR2: WNHNN and SYGVQD (reference sequence). As DNA, the CDR3 is TGCGCCACCGGGACAGGGGGCTACGAGCAGTACTTC. Residues: CATGTGGYEQYF.

The chain carries TRBV7-2 and TRBJ1-4, with TRBD1 as a possible D gene (5 bases). Germline V gene data show CDR1 as SGHTA and CDR2 as FQGNSA. The V and J ends lost 5 bases and 8 bases respectively, with 15 bases between them. The CDR3 sequence is 14 residues long. The CDR3 bases are TGTGCCAGCAGCCAGACGGGGGGTGTAGAAAAACTGTTTTTT. Protein product: CASSQTGGVEKLFF. Using reference TRBV7-2 and TRBJ1-4 for the parts outside the CDR3, the full variable domain is GAGVSQSPSNKVTEKGKDVELRCDPISGHTALYWYRQSLGQGLEFLIYFQGNSAPDKSGLPSDRFSAERTGGSVSTLTIQRTQQEDSAVYLCASSQTGGVEKLFFGSGTQLSVL.